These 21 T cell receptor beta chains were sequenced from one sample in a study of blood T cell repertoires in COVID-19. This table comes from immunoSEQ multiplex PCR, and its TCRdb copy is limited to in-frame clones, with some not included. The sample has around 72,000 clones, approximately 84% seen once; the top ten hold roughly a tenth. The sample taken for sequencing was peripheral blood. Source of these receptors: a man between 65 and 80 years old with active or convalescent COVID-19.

The DNA of the CDR3 is TGTGCCAGCAGCTGGGGGACATATCGATACAATGAGCAGTTCTTC. This gives the protein CASSWGTYRYNEQFF. The rearrangement joins TRBV5-8 to TRBJ2-1; TRBD1 is a possible D gene (6 bases). Trimming removed 3 bases at V and 4 bases at J, with 14 bases between. The CDR3 covers 15 residues. Germline lookup yields CDR1 SGHTS and CDR2 YDEGEE.

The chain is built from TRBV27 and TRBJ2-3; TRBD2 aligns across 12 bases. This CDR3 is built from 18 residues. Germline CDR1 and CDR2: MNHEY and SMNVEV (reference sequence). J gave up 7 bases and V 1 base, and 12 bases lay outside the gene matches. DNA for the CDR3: TGTGCCAGCAGTTTATATCTAGCGGGAGGGCCTAATATGAATACGCAGTATTTT. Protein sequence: CASSLYLAGGPNMNTQYF.

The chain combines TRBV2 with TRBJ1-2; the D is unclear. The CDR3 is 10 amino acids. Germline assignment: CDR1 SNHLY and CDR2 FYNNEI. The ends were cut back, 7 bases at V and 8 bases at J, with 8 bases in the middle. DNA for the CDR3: TGTGCCAGCATAGTTTCCGGCTACACCTTC. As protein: CASIVSGYTF. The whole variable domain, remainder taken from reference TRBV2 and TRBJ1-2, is EPEVTQTPSHQVTQMGQEVILRCVPISNHLYFYWYRQILGQKVEFLVSFYNNEISEKSEIFDDQFSVERPDGSNFTLKIRSTKLEDSAMYFCASIVSGYTFGSGTRLTVV.

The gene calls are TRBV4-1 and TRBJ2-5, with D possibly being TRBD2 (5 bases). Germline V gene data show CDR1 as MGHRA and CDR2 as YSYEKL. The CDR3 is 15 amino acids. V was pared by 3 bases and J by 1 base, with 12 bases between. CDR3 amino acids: CASSQRLGGQETQYF. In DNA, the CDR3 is TGCGCCAGCAGCCAGCGATTAGGAGGCCAAGAGACCCAGTACTTC.

The CDR3 sequence is CASNSPGYGYTF. CDR3 DNA: TGTGCCAGCAATTCGCCCGGGTATGGCTACACCTTC. This chain links TRBV2 with TRBJ1-2; unclear D gene. Germline CDR1 is SNHLY and CDR2 is FYNNEI. V lost 7 bases and J 5 bases, leaving 11 bases between the germline ends. This CDR3 has 12 amino acids.

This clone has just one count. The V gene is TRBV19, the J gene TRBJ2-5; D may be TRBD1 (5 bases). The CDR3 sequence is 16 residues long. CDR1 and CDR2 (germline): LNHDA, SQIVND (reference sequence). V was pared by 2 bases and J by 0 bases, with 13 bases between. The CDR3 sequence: CASSISRQGHQETQYF. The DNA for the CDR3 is TGTGCCAGTAGTATATCCCGGCAGGGCCACCAAGAGACCCAGTACTTC.

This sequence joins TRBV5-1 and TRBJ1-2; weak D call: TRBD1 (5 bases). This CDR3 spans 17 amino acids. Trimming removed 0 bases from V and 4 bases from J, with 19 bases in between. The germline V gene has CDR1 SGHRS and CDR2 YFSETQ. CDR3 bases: TGCGCCAGCAGCTTGGGCGCAGGGTACCCCTATGGCTATGGCTACACCTTC. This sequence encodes CASSLGAGYPYGYGYTF.

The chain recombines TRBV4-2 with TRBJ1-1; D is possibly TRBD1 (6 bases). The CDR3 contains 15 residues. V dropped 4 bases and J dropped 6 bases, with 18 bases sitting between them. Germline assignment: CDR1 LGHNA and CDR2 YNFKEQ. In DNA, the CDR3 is TGTGCCAGCAGCCTTTCCACAGGGCTAAGGGCTGAAGCTTTCTTT. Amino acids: CASSLSTGLRAEAFF.

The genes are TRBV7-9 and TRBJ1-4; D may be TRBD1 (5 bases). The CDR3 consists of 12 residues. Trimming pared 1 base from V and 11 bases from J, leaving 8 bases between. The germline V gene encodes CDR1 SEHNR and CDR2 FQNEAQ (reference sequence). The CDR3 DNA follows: TGTGCCAGCAGCTTAGAGCGGGGCAAACTGTTTTTT. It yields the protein CASSLERGKLFF. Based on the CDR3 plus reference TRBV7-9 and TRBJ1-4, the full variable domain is DTGVSQNPRHKITKRGQNVTFRCDPISEHNRLYWYRQTLGQGPEFLTYFQNEAQLEKSRLLSDRFSAERPKGSFSTLEIQRTEQGDSAMYLCASSLERGKLFFGSGTQLSVL.

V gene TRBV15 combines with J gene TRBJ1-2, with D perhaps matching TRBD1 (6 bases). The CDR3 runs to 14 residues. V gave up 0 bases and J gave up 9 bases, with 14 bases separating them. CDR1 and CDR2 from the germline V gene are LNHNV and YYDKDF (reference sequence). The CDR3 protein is CATSRETGSTSYTF. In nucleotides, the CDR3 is TGTGCCACCAGCAGAGAGACAGGAAGCACGAGCTACACCTTC.

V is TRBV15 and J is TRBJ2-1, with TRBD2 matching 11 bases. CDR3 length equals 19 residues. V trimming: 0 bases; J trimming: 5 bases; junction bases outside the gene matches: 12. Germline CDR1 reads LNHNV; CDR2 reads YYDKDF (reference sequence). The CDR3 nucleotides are TGTGCCACCAGCAGAGATAAGGGGGTAGCGGGAGGGCGAAACAATGAGCAGTTCTTC. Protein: CATSRDKGVAGGRNNEQFF.

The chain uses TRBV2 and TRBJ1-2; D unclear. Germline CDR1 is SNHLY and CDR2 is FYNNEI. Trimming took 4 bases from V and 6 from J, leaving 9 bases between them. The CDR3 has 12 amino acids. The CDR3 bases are TGTGCCAGCAGTGTCGACAATAATGGCTACACCTTC. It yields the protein CASSVDNNGYTF.

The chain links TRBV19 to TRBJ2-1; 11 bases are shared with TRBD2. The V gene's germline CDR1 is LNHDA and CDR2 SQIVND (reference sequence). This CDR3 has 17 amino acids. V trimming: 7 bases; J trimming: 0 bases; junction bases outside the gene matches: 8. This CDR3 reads CASKLAGGVPSYNEQFF. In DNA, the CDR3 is TGTGCCAGTAAATTAGCGGGAGGGGTGCCCTCCTACAATGAGCAGTTCTTC.

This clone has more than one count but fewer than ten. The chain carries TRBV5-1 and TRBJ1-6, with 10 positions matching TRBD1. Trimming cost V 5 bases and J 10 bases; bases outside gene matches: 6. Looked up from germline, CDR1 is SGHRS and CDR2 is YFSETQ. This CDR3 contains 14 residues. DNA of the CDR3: TGCGCCAGCAGAACCGGGACAGGGGTCTCACCCCTCCACTTT. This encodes CASRTGTGVSPLHF.

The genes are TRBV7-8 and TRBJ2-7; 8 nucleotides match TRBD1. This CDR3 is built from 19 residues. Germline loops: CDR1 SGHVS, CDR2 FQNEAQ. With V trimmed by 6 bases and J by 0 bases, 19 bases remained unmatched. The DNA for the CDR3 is TGTGCCAGCAGTAAAACGACAGGGGACCCGCTTAAGGGCTCCTACGAGCAGTACTTC. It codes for CASSKTTGDPLKGSYEQYF.

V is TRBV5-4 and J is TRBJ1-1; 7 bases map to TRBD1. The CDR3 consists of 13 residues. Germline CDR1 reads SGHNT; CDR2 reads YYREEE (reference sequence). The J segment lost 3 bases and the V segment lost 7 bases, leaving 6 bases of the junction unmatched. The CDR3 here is CASGRQGDTEAFF. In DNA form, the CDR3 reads TGTGCCAGCGGCCGTCAGGGGGACACTGAAGCTTTCTTT. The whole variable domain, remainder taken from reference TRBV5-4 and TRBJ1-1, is ETGVTQSPTHLIKTRGQQVTLRCSSQSGHNTVSWYQQALGQGPQFIFQYYREEENGRGNFPPRFSGLQFPNYSSELNVNALELDDSALYLCASGRQGDTEAFFGQGTRLTVV.

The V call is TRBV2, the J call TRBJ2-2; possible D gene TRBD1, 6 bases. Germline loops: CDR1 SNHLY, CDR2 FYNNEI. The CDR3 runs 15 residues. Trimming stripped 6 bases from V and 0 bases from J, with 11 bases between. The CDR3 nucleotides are TGTGCCAGCAGCCGGACAGAAGCGAACACCGGGGAGCTGTTTTTT. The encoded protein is CASSRTEANTGELFF.

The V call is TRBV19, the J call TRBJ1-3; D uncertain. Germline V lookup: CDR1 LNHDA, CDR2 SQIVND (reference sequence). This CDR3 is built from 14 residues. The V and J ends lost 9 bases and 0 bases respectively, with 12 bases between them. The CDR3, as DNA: TGTGCCAGCCGGACTGTGAGCTCTGGAAACACCATATATTTT. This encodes CASRTVSSGNTIYF.

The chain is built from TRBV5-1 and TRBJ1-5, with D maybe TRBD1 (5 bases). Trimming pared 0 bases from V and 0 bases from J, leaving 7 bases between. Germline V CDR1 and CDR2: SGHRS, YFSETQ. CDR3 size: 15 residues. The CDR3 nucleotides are TGCGCCAGCAGCTTGGCCGGACATAGCAATCAGCCCCAGCATTTT. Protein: CASSLAGHSNQPQHF.

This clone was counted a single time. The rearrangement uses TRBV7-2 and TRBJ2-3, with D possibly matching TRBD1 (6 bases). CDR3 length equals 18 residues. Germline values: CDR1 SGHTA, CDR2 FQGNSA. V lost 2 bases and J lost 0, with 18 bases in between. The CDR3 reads CASSLPAGASRSTDTQYF. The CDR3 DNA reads TGTGCCAGCAGCTTACCCGCAGGGGCTAGTAGAAGCACAGATACGCAGTATTTT. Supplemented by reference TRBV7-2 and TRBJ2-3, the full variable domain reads GAGVSQSPSNKVTEKGKDVELRCDPISGHTALYWYRQSLGQGLEFLIYFQGNSAPDKSGLPSDRFSAERTGGSVSTLTIQRTQQEDSAVYLCASSLPAGASRSTDTQYFGPGTRLTVL.

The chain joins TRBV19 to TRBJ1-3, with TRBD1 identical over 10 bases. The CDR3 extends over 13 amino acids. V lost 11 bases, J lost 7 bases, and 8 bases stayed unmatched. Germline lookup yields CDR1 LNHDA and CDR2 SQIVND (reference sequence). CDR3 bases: TGTGCCTGCTCGGGACAGGGGTGGAACACCATATATTTT. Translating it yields CACSGQGWNTIYF. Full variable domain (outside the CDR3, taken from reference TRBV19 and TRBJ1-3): DGGITQSPKYLFRKEGQNVTLSCEQNLNHDAMYWYRQDPGQGLRLIYYSQIVNDFQKGDIAEGYSVSREKKESFPLTVTSAQKNPTAFYLCACSGQGWNTIYFGEGSWLTVV.